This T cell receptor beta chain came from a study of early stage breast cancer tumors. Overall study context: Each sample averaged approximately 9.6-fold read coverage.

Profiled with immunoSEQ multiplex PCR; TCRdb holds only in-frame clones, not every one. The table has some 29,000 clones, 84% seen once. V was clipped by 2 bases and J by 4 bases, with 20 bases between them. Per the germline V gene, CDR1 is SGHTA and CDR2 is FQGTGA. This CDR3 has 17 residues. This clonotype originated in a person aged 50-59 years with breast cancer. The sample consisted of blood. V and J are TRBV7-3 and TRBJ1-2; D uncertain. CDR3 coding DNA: TGTGCCAGCAGCTTATTGGGAGGAACAGATTCAGGCTATGGCTACACCTTC. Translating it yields CASSLLGGTDSGYGYTF.